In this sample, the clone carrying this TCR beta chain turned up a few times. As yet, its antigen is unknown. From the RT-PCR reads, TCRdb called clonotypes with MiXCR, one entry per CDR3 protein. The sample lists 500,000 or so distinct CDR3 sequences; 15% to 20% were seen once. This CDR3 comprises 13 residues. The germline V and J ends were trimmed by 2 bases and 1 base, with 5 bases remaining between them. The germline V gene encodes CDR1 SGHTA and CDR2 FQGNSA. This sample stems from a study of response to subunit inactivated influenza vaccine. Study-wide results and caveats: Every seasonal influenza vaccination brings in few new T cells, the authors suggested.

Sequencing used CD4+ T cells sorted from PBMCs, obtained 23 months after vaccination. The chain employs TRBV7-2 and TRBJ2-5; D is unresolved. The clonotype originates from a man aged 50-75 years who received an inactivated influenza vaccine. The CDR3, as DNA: TGTGCCAGCAGCTTATCCATCCAAGAGACCCAGTACTTC. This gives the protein CASSLSIQETQYF. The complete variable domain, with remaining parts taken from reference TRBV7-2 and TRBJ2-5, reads GAGVSQSPSNKVTEKGKDVELRCDPISGHTALYWYRQSLGQGLEFLIYFQGNSAPDKSGLPSDRFSAERTGGSVSTLTIQRTQQEDSAVYLCASSLSIQETQYFGPGTRLLVL.